These 15 T cell receptor beta chains came from one sample sequenced in a study of beta chain features in type 1 diabetes. Study-wide findings and caveats: People with Type 1 diabetes carried modestly yet significantly shorter TCRB CDR3s in all four CD4+ subsets.

Sequencing targeted expressed TCRB transcripts, as all isolated RNA had been reverse transcribed. This table comes from immunoSEQ multiplex PCR, and its TCRdb copy is limited to in-frame clones, with some not included. Among 280,000 or so clones listed, 15% were seen once. No antigen has been assigned to these receptors. The specimen was naive CD4+ T cells from blood. Source of these receptors: a man between 18 and 35 years old with type 1 diabetes.

This sequence joins TRBV20-1 and TRBJ2-4; 8 bases map to TRBD2. This CDR3 is built from 11 residues. CDR1 is DFQATT and CDR2 is SNEGSKA in the germline V gene (reference sequence). The DNA for the CDR3 is TGCAGCGCGGGGGGTAGAGACATTCAGTACTTC. Its protein product is CSAGGRDIQYF.

The table lists this clone with a few counts. This chain joins TRBV18 and TRBJ2-1, with a tentative D call TRBD2 (5 bases). V was trimmed by 5 bases and J by 0 bases, leaving 11 bases between them. CDR1 KGHSH and CDR2 LQKENI come from the germline V gene. The CDR3 is made up of 15 amino acids. The CDR3 DNA follows: TGTGCCAGCTCATCGATAGCGAGCTCCTACAATGAGCAGTTCTTC. Encoded protein: CASSSIASSYNEQFF.

The rearrangement links TRBV6-5 to TRBJ2-5; possibly TRBD1 for D (6 bases). Per the germline V gene, CDR1 is MNHEY and CDR2 is SVGAGI. The CDR3 spans 13 residues. V lost 7 bases to trimming and J lost 4 bases, with 13 bases between them. CDR3 amino acids: CASTQQGGETQYF. CDR3 DNA sequence: TGTGCCAGCACACAACAGGGTGGAGAGACCCAGTACTTC.

V gene TRBV7-2 combines with J gene TRBJ1-5, with D unresolved. The germline V gene encodes CDR1 SGHTA and CDR2 FQGNSA. Trimming stripped 2 bases from V and 3 bases from J, with 11 bases between. The CDR3 runs 15 residues. CDR3 bases: TGTGCCAGCAGCTTAATGGGGAGTTTCAATCAGCCCCAGCATTTT. This gives the protein CASSLMGSFNQPQHF.

V is TRBV6-5 and J is TRBJ2-1; 11 nucleotides align to TRBD2. The V gene's germline CDR1 is MNHEY and CDR2 SVGAGI. V was clipped by 2 bases and J by 7 bases; unmatched bases: 7. The CDR3 loop spans 16 amino acids. The CDR3 DNA sequence: TGTGCCAGCAGTTACACCCCTCTAGCGGGAGGAAATGAGCAGTTCTTC. It yields the protein CASSYTPLAGGNEQFF.

The genes are TRBV25-1 and TRBJ1-2, with D hard to call. V lost 4 bases, J lost 1 base, and 7 bases lay in between. Germline CDR1 and CDR2: MGHDK and SYGVNS. This CDR3 region has 13 residues. The CDR3: CASSVGDNYGYTF. DNA of the CDR3: TGTGCCAGCAGTGTCGGTGATAACTATGGCTACACCTTC.

J is TRBJ1-4 and V is TRBV5-1; no firm D call. This CDR3 is built from 14 residues. Germline V lookup: CDR1 SGHRS, CDR2 YFSETQ. The V and J ends lost 2 bases and 1 base respectively, with 6 bases between them. This CDR3 reads CASSFGETNEKLFF. The DNA for the CDR3 is TGCGCCAGCAGCTTCGGAGAAACTAATGAAAAACTGTTTTTT.

The rearrangement links TRBV27 to TRBJ2-5; 13 nucleotides align to TRBD2. Germline V gives CDR1 MNHEY, CDR2 SMNVEV (reference sequence). The CDR3 extends over 17 amino acids. V dropped 8 bases and J dropped 3; count of bases not matched to a gene: 12. CDR3 bases: TGTGCCAGCTATCCTGGACTAGCGGGAGTACTCAAAGAGACCCAGTACTTC. It translates to CASYPGLAGVLKETQYF.

This clone has just a few counts. The chain is built from TRBV9 and TRBJ2-5; possibly TRBD1 for D (5 bases). V lost 0 bases and J 5 bases, leaving 14 bases between the germline ends. Germline CDR1 and CDR2: SGDLS and YYNGEE. CDR3 length: 15 residues. CDR3 DNA sequence: TGTGCCAGCAGCGTAGTTAGGGGTGGAGTGGAGACCCAGTACTTC. Its protein product is CASSVVRGGVETQYF. The complete variable domain, with remaining parts taken from reference TRBV9 and TRBJ2-5, reads DSGVTQTPKHLITATGQRVTLRCSPRSGDLSVYWYQQSLDQGLQFLIQYYNGEERAKGNILERFSAQQFPDLHSELNLSSLELGDSALYFCASSVVRGGVETQYFGPGTRLLVL.

The rearrangement uses TRBV28 and TRBJ1-5; 7 bases are shared with TRBD1. Germline V gives CDR1 MDHEN, CDR2 SYDVKM. J gave up 1 base and V 4 bases, and 7 bases lay outside the gene matches. This CDR3 has 16 amino acids. CDR3 loop: CASSSSTGDSNQPQHF. CDR3 sequence (DNA): TGTGCCAGCAGTTCGAGCACAGGGGACAGCAATCAGCCCCAGCATTTT.

This clone turned up a few times. The gene calls are TRBV28 and TRBJ2-5; possible D gene TRBD2, 6 bases. The CDR3 spans 16 residues. Trimming removed 6 bases at V and 4 bases at J, with 21 bases between. Per the germline V gene, CDR1 is MDHEN and CDR2 is SYDVKM. This CDR3 reads CASSSVGGSLIETQYF. The CDR3 coding sequence is TGTGCCAGCAGCTCGGTTGGGGGGTCCTTAATAGAGACCCAGTACTTC.

CDR3 nucleotide sequence: TGCAGCGTCCGCCTCCGCTGGGCAGGCCGGCTCCCAGATACGCAGTATTTT. It codes for CSVRLRWAGRLPDTQYF. V and J are TRBV29-1 and TRBJ2-3; D not certain. The germline V and J ends were trimmed by 6 bases and 4 bases, with 26 bases remaining between them. The CDR3 length is 17 residues. Germline-derived CDR1 and CDR2 are SQVTM and ANQGSEA.

The chain combines TRBV5-1 with TRBJ2-2; 7 nucleotides agree with TRBD2. Germline V gene sequence: CDR1 SGHRS, CDR2 YFSETQ. Trimming cost V 4 bases and J 0 bases; bases outside gene matches: 3. CDR3 length: 15 residues. The CDR3 bases are TGCGCCAGCAGCCCGGGAGGTGCGAACACCGGGGAGCTGTTTTTT. The encoded protein is CASSPGGANTGELFF.

This clone was counted a few times. V usage is TRBV7-8 and J usage is TRBJ2-7; 10 nucleotides match TRBD2. The CDR3 has 15 residues. The germline CDR1 and CDR2 sequences are SGHVS and FQNEAQ. The trim removed 5 bases at V and 9 bases at J, leaving 13 bases unmatched. The CDR3 DNA sequence: TGTGCCAGCAGCCGATCAGGACAAGCGGGAGGGGCGCAGTACTTC. Translating it yields CASSRSGQAGGAQYF.

This clone was observed a few times. The chain carries TRBV18 and TRBJ1-1, with D perhaps TRBD1 (6 bases). The V gene's germline CDR1 is KGHSH and CDR2 LQKENI. V shed 3 bases and J shed 4 bases, with 12 bases lying between them. The CDR3 is 14 amino acids. The CDR3 reads CASSPGQTGTEAFF. CDR3 bases: TGTGCCAGCTCACCCGGACAGACCGGCACTGAAGCTTTCTTT.